The clone carrying this T cell receptor beta chain was recorded a few times. As yet, its antigen is unknown. The data originate from a study of naive and memory T cell subsets. Trimming stripped 5 bases from V and 3 bases from J, with 11 bases between. Germline values: CDR1 MNHEY, CDR2 SVGEGT. The CDR3 length is 14 residues. Cells stained for CD3, CD4, CD8, CD45RA, CD27 and viability were sorted into four CD45RA/CD27 subsets. The beta constant-region primer was an equimolar mix of two oligonucleotides covering TRBC1 and TRBC2. The ligated cDNA underwent four PCR rounds using SP2 and nested alpha and beta constant-region primers. MiXCR was run by TCRdb on the UMI-ligation and nested PCR reads, yielding one entry per CDR3 protein. The sample consists of roughly 130,000 distinct CDR3 sequences, around a third of them appearing once. Study-wide findings and caveats: In naive cells, over 85% of TCR sequences were seen only once.

The rearrangement joins TRBV6-2 or TRBV6-3 to TRBJ1-5, with D possibly being TRBD1 (6 bases). This TCR was recovered from a human donor in good health. Sequencing input: central memory CD4+ T cells from blood. The CDR3 nucleotides are TGTGCCAGCAGTCGCCGGGACACCAATCAGCCCCAGCATTTT. Its protein product is CASSRRDTNQPQHF.